Presented here are 3 T cell receptor beta chains from one specimen sequenced in a study of technical replicates of blood from a few donors. The data were produced by immunoSEQ multiplex PCR, yet TCRdb's version contains in-frame clones alone and is incomplete. The sample lists roughly 70,000 clones; roughly 92% were seen once. Input material: T cells isolated from PBMCs. All receptors come from a human donor in good health.

V and J are TRBV25-1 and TRBJ1-3; 8 bases fit TRBD1. J lost 1 base, V lost 3 bases, and 5 bases had no gene match. Germline values: CDR1 MGHDK, CDR2 SYGVNS. The length of the CDR3 is 16 residues. DNA of the CDR3: TGTGCCAGCAGTGAGGACAGGGTGACATCTGGAAACACCATATATTTT. Amino acids: CASSEDRVTSGNTIYF.

The chain has TRBV23-1 and TRBJ1-2, with a possible D match to TRBD1 (5 bases). TRBV23-1 is known as an ORF, though its function is uncertain. The CDR3 runs 12 residues. The V end lost 0 bases, the J end lost 11 bases, and 10 bases lay between the germline ends. CDR3 DNA sequence: TGCGCCAGCAGTCAATCCGAGACAGTTTACACCTTC. It translates to CASSQSETVYTF.

The rearrangement links TRBV2 to TRBJ1-5; D unclear. CDR1 is SNHLY and CDR2 is FYNNEI in the germline V gene. Trimming shortened V by 3 bases and J by 0 bases, and 12 bases separated the two germline ends. The CDR3 sequence is 16 residues long. CDR3: CASSDSRGYSNQPQHF. For the CDR3, the DNA is TGTGCCAGCAGTGATTCCAGAGGTTATAGCAATCAGCCCCAGCATTTT.